One and the same sample provided the 12 T cell receptor beta chains below, sequenced in a study of beta chain features in type 1 diabetes. Expressed TCRB transcripts got sequenced, as all isolated RNA was reverse transcribed. Sequenced by immunoSEQ multiplex PCR; TCRdb stores in-frame clones only, minus some. This table holds 810,000 or so clones, roughly 15% found once. The sequencing sample was made of naive CD4+ T cells from blood. Source of these receptors: a woman between 18 and 29 years old in good health.

A few counts support this clone. Other nucleotide sequences from this sample produce the same CDR3. The V call is TRBV9, the J call TRBJ2-2; D call uncertain. Germline V gene data show CDR1 as SGDLS and CDR2 as YYNGEE. The CDR3 runs 13 residues. The V and J ends lost 0 bases and 4 bases respectively, with 4 bases between them. The CDR3 protein is CASSVVGTGELFF. DNA for the CDR3: TGTGCCAGCAGCGTAGTGGGCACCGGGGAGCTGTTTTTT.

This chain joins TRBV7-2 and TRBJ2-3; no clear D. Germline assignment: CDR1 SGHTA and CDR2 FQGNSA. The CDR3 has 14 amino acids. Trimming removed 1 base from V and 6 bases from J, with 11 bases in between. The CDR3 here is CASSLVITADTQYF. The CDR3 coding sequence is TGTGCCAGCAGCTTAGTCATCACGGCGGATACGCAGTATTTT.

V gene TRBV4-3 combines with J gene TRBJ2-2, with 9 bases that match TRBD2. This CDR3 region has 18 residues. The V gene end was trimmed by 4 bases and the J gene end by 0 bases; junction bases not matched to a gene: 9. Germline loops: CDR1 LGHNA, CDR2 YSLEER. As DNA, the CDR3 is TGCGCCAGCAGCCCTTCCGGGACTAGCCGGTCGAACACCGGGGAGCTGTTTTTT. Its protein is CASSPSGTSRSNTGELFF.

This clone was counted a few times. V usage is TRBV18 and J usage is TRBJ2-1; D is perhaps TRBD1 or TRBD2 (6 bases each). CDR1 is KGHSH, CDR2 LQKENI, per germline. The CDR3 spans 17 residues. Trimming took off 2 bases at V and 5 bases at J, with 19 bases between the two ends. CDR3: CASSPRGVVRPDNEQFF. CDR3 DNA: TGTGCCAGCTCACCAAGGGGGGTAGTCAGACCTGACAATGAGCAGTTCTTC.

V and J are TRBV28 and TRBJ2-1; TRBD1 matches 7 bases. J gave up 6 bases and V 1 base, and 12 bases lay outside the gene matches. The germline CDR1 and CDR2 sequences are MDHEN and SYDVKM. The CDR3 spans 17 residues. The CDR3 region has the DNA TGTGCCAGCAGTTTATATGCGGATGTGACAGGGCGCAATGAGCAGTTCTTC. It is translated as CASSLYADVTGRNEQFF.

This clone appeared a few times. The V call is TRBV7-8, the J call TRBJ2-3; D is ambiguous. CDR3 length: 13 residues. Germline V gives CDR1 SGHVS, CDR2 FQNEAQ. V was trimmed by 7 bases and J by 6 bases, leaving 14 bases between them. This CDR3 reads CASTTLRTDTQYF. The DNA of the CDR3 is TGTGCCAGCACCACCCTCCGAACGGATACGCAGTATTTT.

This chain joins TRBV9 and TRBJ1-2; the D gene is possibly TRBD1 (5 bases). The germline gives CDR1 SGDLS, CDR2 YYNGEE. V lost 0 bases, J lost 2 bases, and 11 bases lay in between. This CDR3 spans 15 amino acids. CDR3 loop: CASSVGVTANYGYTF. The CDR3 region has the DNA TGTGCCAGCAGCGTAGGAGTGACAGCAAACTATGGCTACACCTTC.

This clone has more than one count but fewer than ten. The chain is built from TRBV7-2 and TRBJ2-3, with TRBD2 as a possible D gene (5 bases). Germline V gives CDR1 SGHTA, CDR2 FQGNSA. The CDR3 is 14 amino acids. Trimming pared 5 bases from V and 9 bases from J, leaving 18 bases between. Here the CDR3 reads CASSDRVPLATQYF. The CDR3 DNA sequence: TGTGCCAGCAGCGATAGAGTCCCTCTAGCAACGCAGTATTTT.

V is TRBV7-9 and J is TRBJ2-5, with 8 bases matching TRBD1. The length of the CDR3 is 12 residues. V lost 11 bases and J lost 5; bases outside the gene matches: 7. CDR1 is SEHNR and CDR2 is FQNEAQ in the germline V gene (reference sequence). The CDR3 DNA reads TGTGCCCTTGGGACAGGTCCGGAGACCCAGTACTTC. Translated: CALGTGPETQYF.

The chain employs TRBV10-3 and TRBJ2-1, with D perhaps matching TRBD2 (6 bases). Germline assignment: CDR1 ENHRY and CDR2 SYGVKD. This CDR3 contains 12 residues. In DNA, the CDR3 is TGTGCATACGGTAGCGGCCCGCTCGAGCAGTTCTTC. Translated, it gives CAYGSGPLEQFF.

The rearrangement joins TRBV28 to TRBJ1-2; D is ambiguous. V lost 7 bases, J lost 4 bases, and 10 bases lay in between. Germline CDR1 and CDR2: MDHEN and SYDVKM. The CDR3 consists of 12 residues. The CDR3 DNA is TGTGCCAGCACTGCAGGTGGCTATGGCTACACCTTC. Translated, it gives CASTAGGYGYTF.

This clone is a singleton in its sample. The chain joins TRBV7-3 to TRBJ1-2, with D unclear. The CDR3 length is 17 residues. The germline gives CDR1 SGHTA, CDR2 FQGTGA. V shed 5 bases and J shed 11 bases, with 30 bases lying between them. For the CDR3, the DNA is TGTGCCAGCAGCCAAGCCTGGGCGGCGGTCGGACTAGCCGTTTACACCTTC. Encoded protein: CASSQAWAAVGLAVYTF.